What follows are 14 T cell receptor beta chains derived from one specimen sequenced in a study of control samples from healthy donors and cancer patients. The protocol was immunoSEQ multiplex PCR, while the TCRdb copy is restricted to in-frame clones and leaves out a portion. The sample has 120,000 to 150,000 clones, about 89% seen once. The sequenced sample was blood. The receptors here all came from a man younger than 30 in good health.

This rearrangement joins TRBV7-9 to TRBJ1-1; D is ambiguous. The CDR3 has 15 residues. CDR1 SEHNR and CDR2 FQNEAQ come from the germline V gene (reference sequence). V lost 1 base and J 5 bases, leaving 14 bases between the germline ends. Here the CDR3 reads CASSLVPRSGTEAFF. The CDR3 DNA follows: TGTGCCAGCAGCTTAGTCCCGCGATCGGGAACTGAAGCTTTCTTT.

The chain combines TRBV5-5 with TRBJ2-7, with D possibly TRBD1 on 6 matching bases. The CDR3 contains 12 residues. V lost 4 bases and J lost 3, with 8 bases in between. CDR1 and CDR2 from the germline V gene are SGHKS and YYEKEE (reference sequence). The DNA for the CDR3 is TGTGCCAGCAGCGAACAGGGCTACGAGCAGTACTTC. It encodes CASSEQGYEQYF.

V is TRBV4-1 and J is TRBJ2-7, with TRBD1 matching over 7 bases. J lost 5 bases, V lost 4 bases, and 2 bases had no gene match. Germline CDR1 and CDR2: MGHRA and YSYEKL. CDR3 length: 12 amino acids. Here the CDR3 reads CASSRTGDEQYF. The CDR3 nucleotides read TGCGCCAGCAGCCGGACAGGCGACGAGCAGTACTTC.

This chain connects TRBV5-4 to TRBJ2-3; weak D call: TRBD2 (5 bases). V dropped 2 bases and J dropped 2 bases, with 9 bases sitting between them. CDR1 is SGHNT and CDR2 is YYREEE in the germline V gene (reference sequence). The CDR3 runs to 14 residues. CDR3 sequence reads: CASSLLEATDTQYF. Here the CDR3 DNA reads TGTGCCAGCAGCTTACTAGAAGCCACAGATACGCAGTATTTT.

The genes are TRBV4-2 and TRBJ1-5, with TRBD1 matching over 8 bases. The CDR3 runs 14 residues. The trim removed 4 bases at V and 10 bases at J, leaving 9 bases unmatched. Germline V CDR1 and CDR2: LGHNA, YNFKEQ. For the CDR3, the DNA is TGTGCCAGCAGCCCTCGGGACAGGTCAGTTCCCCAGCATTTT. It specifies CASSPRDRSVPQHF.

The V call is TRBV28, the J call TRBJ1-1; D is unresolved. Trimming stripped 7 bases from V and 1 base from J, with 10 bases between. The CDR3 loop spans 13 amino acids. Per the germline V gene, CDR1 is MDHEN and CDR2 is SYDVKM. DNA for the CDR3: TGTGCCAGCACCCTCCCGGCGAACACTGAAGCTTTCTTT. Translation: CASTLPANTEAFF.

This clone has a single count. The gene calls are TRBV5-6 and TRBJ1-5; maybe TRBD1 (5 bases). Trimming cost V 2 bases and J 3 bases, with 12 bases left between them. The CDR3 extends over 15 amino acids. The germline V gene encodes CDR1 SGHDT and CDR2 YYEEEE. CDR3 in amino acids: CASSFRGYVNQPQHF. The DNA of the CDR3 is TGTGCCAGCAGCTTTAGGGGATATGTCAATCAGCCCCAGCATTTT.

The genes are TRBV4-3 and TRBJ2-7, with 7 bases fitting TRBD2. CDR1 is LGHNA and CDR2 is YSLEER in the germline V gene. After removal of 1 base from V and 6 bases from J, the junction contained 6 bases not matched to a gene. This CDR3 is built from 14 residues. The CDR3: CASSQGLATLEQYF. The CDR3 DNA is TGCGCCAGCAGCCAAGGACTAGCCACCCTCGAGCAGTACTTC.

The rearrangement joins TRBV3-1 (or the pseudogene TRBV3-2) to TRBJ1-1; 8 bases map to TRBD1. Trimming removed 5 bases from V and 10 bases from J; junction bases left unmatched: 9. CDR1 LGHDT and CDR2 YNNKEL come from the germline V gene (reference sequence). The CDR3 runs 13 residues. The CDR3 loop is CASSRRQGQIAFF. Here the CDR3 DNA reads TGTGCCAGCAGCAGACGACAGGGGCAGATAGCTTTCTTT.

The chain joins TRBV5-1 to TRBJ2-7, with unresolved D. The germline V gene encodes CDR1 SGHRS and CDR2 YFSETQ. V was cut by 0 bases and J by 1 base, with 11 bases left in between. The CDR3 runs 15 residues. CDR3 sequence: CASSLAWGPSYEQYF. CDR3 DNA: TGCGCCAGCAGCTTGGCCTGGGGTCCATCCTACGAGCAGTACTTC. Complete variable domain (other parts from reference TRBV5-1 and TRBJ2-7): KAGVTQTPRYLIKTRGQQVTLSCSPISGHRSVSWYQQTPGQGLQFLFEYFSETQRNKGNFPGRFSGRQFSNSRSEMNVSTLELGDSALYLCASSLAWGPSYEQYFGPGTRLTVT.

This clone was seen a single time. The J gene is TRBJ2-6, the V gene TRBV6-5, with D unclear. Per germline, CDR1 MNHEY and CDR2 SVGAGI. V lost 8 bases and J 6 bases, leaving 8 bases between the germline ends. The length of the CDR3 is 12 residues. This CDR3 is CASHNSANVLTF. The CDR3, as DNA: TGTGCCAGCCACAACTCGGCCAACGTCCTGACTTTC.

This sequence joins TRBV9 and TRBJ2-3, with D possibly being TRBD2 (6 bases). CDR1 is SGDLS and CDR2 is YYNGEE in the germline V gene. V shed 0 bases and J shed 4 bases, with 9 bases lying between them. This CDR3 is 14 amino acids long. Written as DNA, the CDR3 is TGTGCCAGCAGCGTAGAGGGCGGGGCAGATACGCAGTATTTT. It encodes CASSVEGGADTQYF.

The DNA of the CDR3 is TGTGCCAGCAGCTTGGAAGGCCTTCCCCGGGGCTACACCTTC. The encoded protein is CASSLEGLPRGYTF. This rearrangement joins TRBV5-4 to TRBJ1-2; D unclear. V lost 0 bases and J lost 8, with 14 bases in between. From germline, CDR1 is SGHNT and CDR2 YYREEE (reference sequence). The CDR3 spans 14 residues.

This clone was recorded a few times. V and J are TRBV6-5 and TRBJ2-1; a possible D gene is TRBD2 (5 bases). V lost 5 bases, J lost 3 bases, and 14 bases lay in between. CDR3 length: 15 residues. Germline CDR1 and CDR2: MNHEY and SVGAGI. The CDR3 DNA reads TGTGCCAGCAGTATACTAAATCGGGGCTACAATGAGCAGTTCTTC. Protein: CASSILNRGYNEQFF.